Given below is one TCR beta chain in context. Its antigen is as yet unknown. The naive CD8 population came from CD45RO-negative cells selected for CCR7, without terminally differentiated effector memory CD45RA+ cells. Libraries were prepared by immunoSEQ multiplex PCR; TCRdb keeps only in-frame clonotypes and omits some of them. The sample contains roughly 2 million clones, roughly 95% of which appear only once. The CDR3 runs to 12 residues. Germline lookup yields CDR1 SEHNR and CDR2 FQNEAQ (reference sequence). After removal of 5 bases from V and 8 bases from J, the junction contained 2 bases not matched to a gene. The data belong to a study of shared clonotypes between healthy human individuals. Study-level results: Compared with clonotypes that all four donors shared, non-shared clonotypes had lower generation probabilities. Memory subsets generally showed smaller estimated richness than naive subsets did.

This receptor was taken from a man in his late teens or twenties in good health. The chain uses TRBV7-9 and TRBJ1-3, with 8 bases matching TRBD1. Sequencing was done on a sample of naive CD8+ T cells sorted from blood. CDR3 amino acids: CASSDRGDTIYF. The DNA for the CDR3 is TGTGCCAGCAGCGACAGGGGAGACACCATATATTTT.